The 8 T cell receptor beta chains in this list originate from one sample, sequenced in a study of breast tumors, draining lymph nodes, adjacent tissues (dated by TCRdb to the mid-2010s). Lymph node samples were obtained from the axillary draining lymph nodes of breast cancer patients. Libraries were made using multiplex PCR. Sequenced using an Illumina HiSeq 2000. Starting from the raw public reads, TCRdb applied fastp trimming at Q25, assembled clones with MiXCR and retained in-frame beta chains. All rows with the same CDR3 protein become a single entry with the most common DNA and genes. The sample table lists approximately 150,000 distinct CDR3 sequences, 30% to 35% of them with a count of one. The ten largest clones take up roughly 3.8% of the sample. Material for sequencing was axillary lymph node tissue. These receptors were collected from a female donor with breast cancer. Some clones in this sample may be carry-over from other donors' samples.

This clonotype was detected once. This chain uses TRBV7-2 with TRBJ2-4, with D possibly matching TRBD1 (5 bases). Trimming removed 2 bases from V and 10 bases from J, with 6 bases in between. Per germline, CDR1 SGHTA and CDR2 FQGNSA. There are 11 residues in the CDR3. The CDR3 loop reads CASSLRGIQYF. The CDR3 DNA sequence: TGTGCCAGCAGCTTAAGGGGAATTCAGTACTTC.

This clonotype was found many times. The chain combines TRBV7-9 with TRBJ2-4; perhaps TRBD2 as D (6 bases). Germline CDR1 SEHNR, CDR2 FQNEAQ (reference sequence). The CDR3 totals 16 residues. V dropped 3 bases and J dropped 0 bases, with 12 bases sitting between them. The CDR3 bases are TGTGCCAGCAGCTTTGGAGGGGTACAAGCCAAAAACATTCAGTACTTC. Its protein product is CASSFGGVQAKNIQYF. The entire variable domain, with the rest obtained from reference TRBV7-9 and TRBJ2-4, is as follows: DTGVSQNPRHKITKRGQNVTFRCDPISEHNRLYWYRQTLGQGPEFLTYFQNEAQLEKSRLLSDRFSAERPKGSFSTLEIQRTEQGDSAMYLCASSFGGVQAKNIQYFGAGTRLSVL.

The rearrangement links TRBV25-1 to TRBJ1-5; D uncertain. The CDR3 is made up of 12 amino acids. V lost 9 bases and J 4 bases, leaving 10 bases between the germline ends. Germline CDR1 and CDR2: MGHDK and SYGVNS. The CDR3 region has the DNA TGTGCCAGTACGGACGGAAATCAGCCCCAGCATTTT. Translated: CASTDGNQPQHF.

This clonotype was counted ten times or more. The V and J genes are TRBV19 and TRBJ1-2; D unresolved. The length of the CDR3 is 13 residues. The V and J ends lost 6 bases and 11 bases respectively, with 19 bases between them. Germline CDR1 is LNHDA and CDR2 is SQIVND (reference sequence). CDR3 nucleotides: TGTGCCAGTAGCCTCCGGGCCTCGATAGTATACACCTTC. This codes for CASSLRASIVYTF.

There are many counts of this clonotype. The chain links TRBV5-1 to TRBJ1-6; D is undetermined. The CDR3 covers 13 residues. The V end lost 5 bases, the J end lost 0 bases, and 3 bases lay between the germline ends. The V gene's germline CDR1 is SGHRS and CDR2 YFSETQ. CDR3 sequence reads: CASRSSYNSPLHF. In DNA, the CDR3 is TGCGCCAGCAGGAGCTCCTATAATTCACCCCTCCACTTT. The whole variable domain, filled in from reference TRBV5-1 and TRBJ1-6, reads KAGVTQTPRYLIKTRGQQVTLSCSPISGHRSVSWYQQTPGQGLQFLFEYFSETQRNKGNFPGRFSGRQFSNSRSEMNVSTLELGDSALYLCASRSSYNSPLHFGNGTRLTVT.

This clonotype showed up many times. This rearrangement joins TRBV30 to TRBJ2-7; a weak D match, TRBD2 (5 bases). CDR1 is GTSNPN, CDR2 SVGIG, per germline (reference sequence). Trimming shortened V by 4 bases and J by 6 bases, and 16 bases separated the two germline ends. CDR3 length equals 13 residues. The CDR3 bases are TGTGCCTGGACCCCCGGACCCCGGGGCGAGCAGTACTTC. Encoded protein: CAWTPGPRGEQYF.

This clonotype has a count of ten or more. The genes are TRBV29-1 and TRBJ1-3; D gene ambiguous. The germline V and J ends were trimmed by 4 bases and 3 bases, with 10 bases remaining between them. The CDR3 length is 13 residues. CDR1 and CDR2 from the germline V gene are SQVTM and ANQGSEA. The CDR3 region is CSVGLGRGNTIYF. The CDR3 DNA follows: TGCAGCGTTGGTTTAGGGCGTGGAAACACCATATATTTT.

Only a few counts were recorded for this clonotype. The chain has TRBV7-6 and TRBJ2-7; 8 positions agree with TRBD2. The CDR3 runs to 16 residues. Germline-derived CDR1 and CDR2 are SGHVS and FNYEAQ. V gave up 6 bases and J gave up 6 bases; unmatched junction bases: 16. The CDR3 spells CASRAVGGGGPREQYF. The CDR3 DNA follows: TGTGCCAGCAGAGCCGTGGGGGGCGGGGGGCCCCGCGAGCAGTACTTC.